The present TCR beta chain was sequenced within a study of T cell changes during pregnancy in multiple sclerosis. Profiling relied on immunoSEQ multiplex PCR, and the TCRdb table lists in-frame clones only, not all of them. The table includes tens of thousands of clones, 93% detected once. The V and J ends lost 3 bases and 1 base, in that order; junction bases with no gene match: 3. This CDR3 contains 14 residues. Germline V gives CDR1 SQVTM, CDR2 ANQGSEA. V gene TRBV29-1 combines with J gene TRBJ1-2; TRBD1 aligns across 9 bases. This receptor was taken from a female donor with multiple sclerosis, enrolled in a pregnancy study. Sample: peripheral blood, taken after pregnancy. The CDR3 DNA follows: TGCAGCGTTGAGACAGGGGGTGTTAACTATGGCTACACCTTC. Translating gives CSVETGGVNYGYTF.